This TCR beta chain was recovered during a study of blood T cells in healthy people across ages. Study background: The capture of about one barcoded beta molecule per two T cells was achieved by template switching.

It was with a sample-barcoded 5' primer and a J-beta primer mix that a second PCR of about 6 to 12 cycles was run. All samples gave at least 2.5 million CDR3-containing paired-end reads. TCRdb reprocessed the 5' RACE reads via MiXCR and lists one record per CDR3 protein. The table shows about 730,000 distinct CDR3 sequences, with around 46% occurring only once. The CDR3 loop spans 15 amino acids. V dropped 2 bases and J dropped 9 bases, with 21 bases sitting between them. Germline assignment: CDR1 SGDLS and CDR2 YYNGEE. This clonotype appeared a few times. Its antigen is undetermined. PBMCs numbering at least 7 million were isolated per sample. Points from the study as a whole: PBMCs that were unsorted prevented a conclusive naive versus antigen-experienced comparison.

The sequence was obtained from a woman between 55 and 75 years old in good health. The sample taken for sequencing was blood. The rearrangement links TRBV9 to TRBJ2-7; D is uncertain. CDR3 sequence: CASSVGAGTDLGQYF. Here the CDR3 DNA reads TGTGCCAGCAGCGTTGGTGCAGGTACAGACCTAGGGCAGTACTTC.